This T cell receptor beta chain was identified during a study of response to subunit inactivated influenza vaccine. Whole-study results and caveats: Each seasonal influenza vaccination, the authors suggested, recruits few new T cells.

TCRdb reprocessed the RT-PCR reads via MiXCR and lists one record per CDR3 protein. The sample carries roughly 790,000 distinct CDR3 sequences, roughly 20% recorded once. Germline V gives CDR1 SGHVS, CDR2 FNYEAQ. Unmatched junction bases numbered 2, after V lost 5 bases and J lost 1 base. The CDR3 has 15 residues. This clonotype was seen a handful of times. Its antigen is undetermined. The TCR originated in a man in his fifties who received an inactivated influenza vaccine. The rearrangement uses TRBV7-6 and TRBJ2-2; 9 bases fit TRBD1. Sequenced material: PBMCs from blood, taken more than 4 days after vaccination. CDR3 sequence: CASSNRGLNTGELFF. In DNA, the CDR3 is TGTGCCAGCAGCAACAGGGGGCTGAACACCGGGGAGCTGTTTTTT.